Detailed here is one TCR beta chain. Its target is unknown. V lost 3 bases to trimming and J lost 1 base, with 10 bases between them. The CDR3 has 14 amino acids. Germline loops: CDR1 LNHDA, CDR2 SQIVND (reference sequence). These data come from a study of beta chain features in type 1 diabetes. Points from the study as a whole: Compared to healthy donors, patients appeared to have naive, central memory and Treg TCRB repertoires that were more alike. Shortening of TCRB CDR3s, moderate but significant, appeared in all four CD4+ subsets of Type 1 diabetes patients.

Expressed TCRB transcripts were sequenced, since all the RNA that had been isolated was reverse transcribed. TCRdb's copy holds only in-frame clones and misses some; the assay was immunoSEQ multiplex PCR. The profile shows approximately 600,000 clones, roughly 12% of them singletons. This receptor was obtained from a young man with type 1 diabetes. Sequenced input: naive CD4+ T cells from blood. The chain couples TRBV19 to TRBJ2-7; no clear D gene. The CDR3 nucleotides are TGTGCCAGTAGTATCAAGGTAATGTCCTACGAGCAGTACTTC. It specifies CASSIKVMSYEQYF.